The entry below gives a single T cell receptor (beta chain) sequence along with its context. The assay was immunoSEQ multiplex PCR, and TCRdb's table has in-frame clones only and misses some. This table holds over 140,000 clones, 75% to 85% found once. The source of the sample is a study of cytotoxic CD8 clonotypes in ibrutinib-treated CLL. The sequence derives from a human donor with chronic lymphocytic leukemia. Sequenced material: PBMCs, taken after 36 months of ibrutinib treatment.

The CDR3 bases are TGTGCCAGCAGTTACTCGACACTTTCACCCCTCCACTTT. Its translation is CASSYSTLSPLHF. J is TRBJ1-6 and V is TRBV6-6; no clear D gene. This CDR3 is built from 13 residues. The ends were cut back, 0 bases at V and 9 bases at J, with 6 bases in the middle. From germline, CDR1 is MNHNY and CDR2 SVGAGI (reference sequence).